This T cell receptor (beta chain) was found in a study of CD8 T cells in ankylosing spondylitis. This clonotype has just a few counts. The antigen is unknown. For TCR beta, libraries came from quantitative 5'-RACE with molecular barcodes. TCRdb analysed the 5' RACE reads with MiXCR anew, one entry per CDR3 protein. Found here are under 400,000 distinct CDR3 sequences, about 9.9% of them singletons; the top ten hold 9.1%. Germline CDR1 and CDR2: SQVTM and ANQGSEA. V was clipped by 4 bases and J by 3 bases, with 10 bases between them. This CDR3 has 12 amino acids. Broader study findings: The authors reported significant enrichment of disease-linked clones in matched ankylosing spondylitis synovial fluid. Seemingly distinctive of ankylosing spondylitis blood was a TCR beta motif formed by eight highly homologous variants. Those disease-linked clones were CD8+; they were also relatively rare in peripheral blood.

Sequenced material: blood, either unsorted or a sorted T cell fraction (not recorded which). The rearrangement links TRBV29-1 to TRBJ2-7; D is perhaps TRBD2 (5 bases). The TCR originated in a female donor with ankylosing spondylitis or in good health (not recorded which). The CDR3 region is CSVVSDFYEQYF. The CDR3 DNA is TGCAGCGTTGTTAGCGATTTCTACGAGCAGTACTTC.